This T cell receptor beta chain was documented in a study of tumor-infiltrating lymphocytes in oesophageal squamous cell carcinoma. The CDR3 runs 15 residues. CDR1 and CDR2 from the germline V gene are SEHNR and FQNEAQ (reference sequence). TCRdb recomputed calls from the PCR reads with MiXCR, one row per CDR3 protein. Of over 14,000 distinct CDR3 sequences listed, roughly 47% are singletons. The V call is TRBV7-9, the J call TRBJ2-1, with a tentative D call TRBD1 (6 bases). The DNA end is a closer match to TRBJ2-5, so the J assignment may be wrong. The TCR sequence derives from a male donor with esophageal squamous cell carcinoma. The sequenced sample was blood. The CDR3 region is CASSTGTLVQETQYF. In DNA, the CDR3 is TGTGCCAGCAGCACCGGGACATTAGTCCAGGAGACCCAGTACTTC.